This is a list of T cell receptor beta chains from one sample in a study of blood T cell repertoires in COVID-19. Clones were read by immunoSEQ multiplex PCR, and TCRdb kept only the in-frame ones, dropping some. The repertoire includes about 220,000 clones, 80% to 90% of them detected once, and roughly 14% sits in the top ten. Sequences were obtained from PBMCs or T cells enriched from blood (not recorded which). The receptors were sampled from a woman between 50 and 59 years old with acute COVID-19. Both conserved end residues are trimmed from each CDR3.

j_call | v_call | cdr3_aa
TRBJ1-1 | TRBV28 | ASRLSGRPLGPEAF
TRBJ1-1 | TRBV6-5 | ASSFTMSGTEAF
TRBJ1-1 | TRBV7-9 | ASSLSVTGSPLNTEAF
TRBJ2-1 | TRBV9 | ASSLPLAGGAYGQF
TRBJ1-1 | TRBV19 | ASSAMNTEAF
TRBJ2-7 | TRBV2 | ASSTGGSAYEQY
TRBJ1-2 | TRBV5-1 | ASSLLQSGYGYT
TRBJ2-5 | TRBV19 | ASNARGNPQETQY
TRBJ2-3 | TRBV11-3 | ASSLEGQGSTDTQY
TRBJ2-1 | TRBV10-2 | ASSEPPGLADNEQF
TRBJ2-3 | TRBV15 | ATSPWTNTDTQY
TRBJ1-1 | TRBV18 | ASSPRDRSEAF
TRBJ1-5 | TRBV28 | ASRSRAQVNLYSNQPQH
TRBJ1-1 | TRBV28 | ASRPGHFGAF
TRBJ2-7 | TRBV6-2/TRBV6-3 | ASSQPPAGVSDEQY
TRBJ2-3 | TRBV7-8 | ASSRKTGRYSTDTQY
TRBJ2-3 | TRBV5-4 | ASSRGHTDTQY
TRBJ2-7 | TRBV19 | ASRSGVPYEQY
TRBJ1-6 | TRBV7-2 | ASSPRDRNSPLH
TRBJ2-4 | TRBV2 | ASIEEGKNIQY
TRBJ2-5 | TRBV6-6 | ASSYSGTSQETQY
TRBJ1-4 | TRBV7-2 | ASSKRRMVTNEKLF
TRBJ1-5 | TRBV28 | ASSSDRDNQPQH
TRBJ2-5 | TRBV7-3 | ASSLYSNLQETQY
TRBJ1-5 | TRBV19 | ASRDRGSGRNQPQH
TRBJ2-1 | TRBV3-1/TRBV3-2 | ASSQGTSGRAHEQF
TRBJ1-1 | TRBV19 | ASSRGGNTEAF
TRBJ2-1 | TRBV5-1 | ASSRGSPTYNEQF
TRBJ1-6 | TRBV29-1 | SVTTQTGNSPLH
TRBJ1-3 | TRBV5-1 | ASSLSPDRSGNTIY
TRBJ2-5 | TRBV5-6 | ASSLSVIPTRGQETQY
TRBJ1-6 | TRBV2 | ATGQSRPNSPLH
TRBJ2-7 | TRBV19 | ASSAGTGVYEQY
TRBJ2-7 | TRBV12-5 | ASGLPPGTSGPHEQY
TRBJ2-1 | TRBV7-6 | ASGGYSYNEQF
TRBJ2-7 | TRBV19 | ASSASGLLSYEQY
TRBJ2-1 | TRBV18 | ASSPRGGEYNEQF
TRBJ1-5 | TRBV21-1 | ASSKGAGYSNQPQH
TRBJ2-7 | TRBV2 | ASSDPRTGVYEQY
TRBJ2-5 | TRBV5-1 | ASSRNTGVAQETQY
TRBJ1-1 | TRBV30 | AWSRGSEAF
TRBJ2-3 | TRBV5-1 | ASSLAYPRDTQY
TRBJ2-5 | TRBV9 | ASSGGGYLQETQY
TRBJ2-1 | TRBV2 | ASTVDRYNEQF
TRBJ2-7 | TRBV5-4 | ASSRQGASSYEQY
TRBJ2-7 | TRBV28 | ASHGGQGQFYEQY